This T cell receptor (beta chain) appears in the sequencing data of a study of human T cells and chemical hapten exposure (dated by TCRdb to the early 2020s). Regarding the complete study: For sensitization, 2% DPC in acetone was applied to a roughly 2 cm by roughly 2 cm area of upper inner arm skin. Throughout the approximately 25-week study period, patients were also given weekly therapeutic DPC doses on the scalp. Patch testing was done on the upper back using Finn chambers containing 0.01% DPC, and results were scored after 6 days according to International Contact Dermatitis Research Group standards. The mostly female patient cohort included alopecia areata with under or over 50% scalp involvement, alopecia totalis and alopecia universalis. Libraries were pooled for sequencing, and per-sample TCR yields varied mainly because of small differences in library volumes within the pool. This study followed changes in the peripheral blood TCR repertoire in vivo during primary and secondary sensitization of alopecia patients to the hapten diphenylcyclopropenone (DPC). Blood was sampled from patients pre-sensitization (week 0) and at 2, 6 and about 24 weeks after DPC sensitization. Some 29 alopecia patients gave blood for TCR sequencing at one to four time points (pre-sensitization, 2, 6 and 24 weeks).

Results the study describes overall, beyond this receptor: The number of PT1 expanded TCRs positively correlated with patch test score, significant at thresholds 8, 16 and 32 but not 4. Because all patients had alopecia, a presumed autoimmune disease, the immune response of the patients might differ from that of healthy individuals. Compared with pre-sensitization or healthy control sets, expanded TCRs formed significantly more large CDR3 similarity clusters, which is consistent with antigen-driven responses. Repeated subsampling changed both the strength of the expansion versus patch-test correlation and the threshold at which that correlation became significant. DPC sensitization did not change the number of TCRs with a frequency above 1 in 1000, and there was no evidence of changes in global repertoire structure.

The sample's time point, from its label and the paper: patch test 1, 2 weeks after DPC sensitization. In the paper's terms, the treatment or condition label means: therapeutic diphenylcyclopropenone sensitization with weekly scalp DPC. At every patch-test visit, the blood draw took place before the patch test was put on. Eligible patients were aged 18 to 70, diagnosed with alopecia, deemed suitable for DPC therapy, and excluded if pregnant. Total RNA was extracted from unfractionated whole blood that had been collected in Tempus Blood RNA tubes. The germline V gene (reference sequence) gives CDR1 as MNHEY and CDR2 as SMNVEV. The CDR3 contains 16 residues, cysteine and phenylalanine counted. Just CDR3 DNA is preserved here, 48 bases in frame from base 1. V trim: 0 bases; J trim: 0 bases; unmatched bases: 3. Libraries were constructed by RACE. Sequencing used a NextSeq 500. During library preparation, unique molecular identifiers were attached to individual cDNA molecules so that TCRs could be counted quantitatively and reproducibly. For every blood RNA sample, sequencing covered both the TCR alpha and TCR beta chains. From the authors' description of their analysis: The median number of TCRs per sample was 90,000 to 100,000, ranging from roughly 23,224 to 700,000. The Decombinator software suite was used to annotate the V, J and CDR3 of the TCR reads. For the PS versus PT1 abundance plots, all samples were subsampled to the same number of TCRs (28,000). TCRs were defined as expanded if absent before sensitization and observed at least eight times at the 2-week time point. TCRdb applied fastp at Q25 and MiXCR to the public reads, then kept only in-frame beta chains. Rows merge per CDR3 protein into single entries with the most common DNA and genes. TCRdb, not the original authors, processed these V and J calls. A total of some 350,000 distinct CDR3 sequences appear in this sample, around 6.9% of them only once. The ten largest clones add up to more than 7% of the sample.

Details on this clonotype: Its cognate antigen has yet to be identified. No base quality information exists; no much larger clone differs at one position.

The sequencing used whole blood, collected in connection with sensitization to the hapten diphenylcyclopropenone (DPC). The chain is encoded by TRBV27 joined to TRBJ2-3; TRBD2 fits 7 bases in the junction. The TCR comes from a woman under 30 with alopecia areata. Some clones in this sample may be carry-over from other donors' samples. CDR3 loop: CASSLSSGASTDTQYF. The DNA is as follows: TGTGCCAGCAGTTTATCGAGCGGGGCTAGCACAGATACGCAGTATTTT.